What follows is one T cell receptor (beta chain) and its context. No antigen is known for it. The CDR3 is 15 amino acids. V gave up 3 bases and J gave up 3 bases; unmatched junction bases: 5. Germline values: CDR1 SGHDT, CDR2 YYEEEE. The data derive from a study of cytotoxic CD8 clonotypes in ibrutinib-treated CLL. Study results and caveats: Private clonotypes, not public ones, expanded at ibrutinib response.

The protocol was immunoSEQ multiplex PCR, while the TCRdb copy is restricted to in-frame clones and leaves out a portion. The table lists about 86,000 clones, 86% of them singletons. The rearrangement uses TRBV5-6 and TRBJ1-4; 7 nucleotides line up with TRBD1. The starting material was PBMCs, obtained before ibrutinib treatment. This TCR derives from a human donor with chronic lymphocytic leukemia. CDR3 sequence: CASSWGGTANEKLFF. The CDR3 DNA reads as TGTGCCAGCAGCTGGGGTGGGACAGCTAATGAAAAACTGTTTTTT.